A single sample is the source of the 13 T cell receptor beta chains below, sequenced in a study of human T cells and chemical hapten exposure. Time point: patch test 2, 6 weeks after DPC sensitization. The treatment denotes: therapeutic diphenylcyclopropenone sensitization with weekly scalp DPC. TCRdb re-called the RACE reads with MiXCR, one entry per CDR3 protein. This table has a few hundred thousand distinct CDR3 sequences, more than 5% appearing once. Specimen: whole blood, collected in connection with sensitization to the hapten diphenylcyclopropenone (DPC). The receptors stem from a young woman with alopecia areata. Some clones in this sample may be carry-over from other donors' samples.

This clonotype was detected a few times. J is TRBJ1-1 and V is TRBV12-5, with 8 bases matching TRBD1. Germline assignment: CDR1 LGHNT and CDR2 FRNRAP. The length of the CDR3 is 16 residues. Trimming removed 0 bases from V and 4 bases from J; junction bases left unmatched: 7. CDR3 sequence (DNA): TGTGCTAGTGGTTTGGTACCAGAAACAGGGGGCACTGAAGCTTTCTTT. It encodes CASGLVPETGGTEAFF.

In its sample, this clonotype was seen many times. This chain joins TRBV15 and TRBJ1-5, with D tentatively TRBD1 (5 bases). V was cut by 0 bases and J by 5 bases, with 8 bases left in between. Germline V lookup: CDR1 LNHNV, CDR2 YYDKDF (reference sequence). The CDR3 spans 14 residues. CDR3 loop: CATSRDREDQPQHF. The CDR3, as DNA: TGTGCCACCAGCAGAGACAGGGAGGATCAGCCCCAGCATTTT.

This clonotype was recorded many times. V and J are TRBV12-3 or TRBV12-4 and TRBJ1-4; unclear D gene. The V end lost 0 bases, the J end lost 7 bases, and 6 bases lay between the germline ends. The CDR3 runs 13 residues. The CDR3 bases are TGTGCCAGCAGTTTAGCGGGGAGTGAAAAACTGTTTTTT. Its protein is CASSLAGSEKLFF.

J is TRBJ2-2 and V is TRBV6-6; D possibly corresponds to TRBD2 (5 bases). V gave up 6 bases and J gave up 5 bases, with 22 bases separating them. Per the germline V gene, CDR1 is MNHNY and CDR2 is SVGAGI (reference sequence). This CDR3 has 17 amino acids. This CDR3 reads CASSPPKQEAITGELFF. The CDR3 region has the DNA TGTGCCAGCAGCCCCCCTAAGCAGGAGGCCATTACCGGGGAGCTGTTTTTT.

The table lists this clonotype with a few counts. CDR3 amino acids: CASSPRRGLQHQETQYF. CDR3 bases: TGTGCCAGCAGCCCCCGTCGAGGACTTCAGCACCAAGAGACCCAGTACTTC. The chain has TRBV7-3 and TRBJ2-5; D might be TRBD2 (5 bases). V was pared by 5 bases and J by 0 bases, with 19 bases between. In germline, CDR1 is SGHTA, CDR2 FQGTGA. This CDR3 comprises 17 residues.

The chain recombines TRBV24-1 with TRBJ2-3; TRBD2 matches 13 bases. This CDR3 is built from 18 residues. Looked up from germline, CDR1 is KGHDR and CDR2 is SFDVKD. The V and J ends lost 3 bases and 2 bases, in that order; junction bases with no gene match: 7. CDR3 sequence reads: CATSDPGLAGVYTDTQYF. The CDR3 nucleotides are TGTGCCACCAGTGATCCCGGACTAGCGGGGGTCTACACAGATACGCAGTATTTT.

In DNA form, the CDR3 reads TGTGCCAGCAGTTACGAGAGAGCCCAGCGGGGGGGAGTAGATACGCAGTATTTT. Protein sequence: CASSYERAQRGGVDTQYF. The rearrangement joins TRBV6-6 to TRBJ2-3; the match to TRBD2 covers 10 bases. J was trimmed by 5 bases and V by 2 bases; bases with no gene match: 13. Per germline, CDR1 MNHNY and CDR2 SVGAGI (reference sequence). The CDR3 runs to 18 residues.

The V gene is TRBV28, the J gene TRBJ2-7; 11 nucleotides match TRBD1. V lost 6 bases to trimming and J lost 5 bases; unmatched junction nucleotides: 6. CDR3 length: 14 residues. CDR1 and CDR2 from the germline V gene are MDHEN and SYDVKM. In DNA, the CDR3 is TGTGCCAGCAGCCTCAAGGGACAGGGGGACGAGCAGTACTTC. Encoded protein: CASSLKGQGDEQYF.

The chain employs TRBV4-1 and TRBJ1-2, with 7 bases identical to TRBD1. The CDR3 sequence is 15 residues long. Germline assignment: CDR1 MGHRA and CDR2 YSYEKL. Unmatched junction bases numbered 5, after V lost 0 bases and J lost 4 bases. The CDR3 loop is CASSQDKGQLYGYTF. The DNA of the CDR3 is TGCGCCAGCAGCCAAGATAAGGGACAGCTCTATGGCTACACCTTC.

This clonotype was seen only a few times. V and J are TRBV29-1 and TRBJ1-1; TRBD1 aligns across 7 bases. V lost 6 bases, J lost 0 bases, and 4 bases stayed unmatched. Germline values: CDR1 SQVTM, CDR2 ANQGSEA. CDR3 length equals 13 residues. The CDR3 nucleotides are TGCAGCGTGGGGACAGCAATGAACACTGAAGCTTTCTTT. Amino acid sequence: CSVGTAMNTEAFF.

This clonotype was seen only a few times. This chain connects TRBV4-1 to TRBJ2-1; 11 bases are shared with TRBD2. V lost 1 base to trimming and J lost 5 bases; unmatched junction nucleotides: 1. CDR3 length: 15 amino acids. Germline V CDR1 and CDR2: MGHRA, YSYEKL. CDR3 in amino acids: CASSQVAGGHNEQFF. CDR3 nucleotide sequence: TGCGCCAGCAGCCAAGTAGCGGGGGGGCACAATGAGCAGTTCTTC.

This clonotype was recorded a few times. CDR3 sequence: CASRNVDREDEQYF. The CDR3 DNA sequence: TGTGCCTCAAGAAACGTGGACAGGGAAGACGAGCAGTACTTC. This chain joins TRBV6-5 and TRBJ2-7, with TRBD1 matching 8 bases. CDR1 and CDR2 from the germline V gene are MNHEY and SVGAGI. With 11 bases clipped from V and 5 bases from J, the junction kept 14 bases outside the gene matches. This CDR3 region has 14 residues.

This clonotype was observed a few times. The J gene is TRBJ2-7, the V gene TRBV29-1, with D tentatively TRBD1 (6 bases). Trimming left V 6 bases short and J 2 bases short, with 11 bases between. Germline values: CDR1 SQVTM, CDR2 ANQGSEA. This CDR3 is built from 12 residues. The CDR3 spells CSVGTTTYEQYF. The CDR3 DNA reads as TGCAGCGTAGGGACAACAACCTACGAGCAGTACTTC.